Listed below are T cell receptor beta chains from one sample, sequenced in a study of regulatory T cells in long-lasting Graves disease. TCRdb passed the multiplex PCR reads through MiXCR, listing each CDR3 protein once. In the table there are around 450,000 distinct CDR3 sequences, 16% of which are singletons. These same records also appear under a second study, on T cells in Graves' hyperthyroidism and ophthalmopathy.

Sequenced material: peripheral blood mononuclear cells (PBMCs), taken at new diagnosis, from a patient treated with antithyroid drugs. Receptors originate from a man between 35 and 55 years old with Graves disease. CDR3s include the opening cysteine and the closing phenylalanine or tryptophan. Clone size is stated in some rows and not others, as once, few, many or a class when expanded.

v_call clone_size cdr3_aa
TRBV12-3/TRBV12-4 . CASRARTDKNIQYF
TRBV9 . CASSVGHTTGANVLTF
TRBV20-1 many CSARSQMLGPGYTF
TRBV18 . CASSPVGSTDTQYF
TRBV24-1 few CATSDRGELFF
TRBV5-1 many CASSGQGASTEAFF
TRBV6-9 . CASSYGGAYSPLHF
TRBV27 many CASSSGGGYTF
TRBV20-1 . CSASASGSFNEQFF
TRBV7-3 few CASSLIPGISNQPQHF